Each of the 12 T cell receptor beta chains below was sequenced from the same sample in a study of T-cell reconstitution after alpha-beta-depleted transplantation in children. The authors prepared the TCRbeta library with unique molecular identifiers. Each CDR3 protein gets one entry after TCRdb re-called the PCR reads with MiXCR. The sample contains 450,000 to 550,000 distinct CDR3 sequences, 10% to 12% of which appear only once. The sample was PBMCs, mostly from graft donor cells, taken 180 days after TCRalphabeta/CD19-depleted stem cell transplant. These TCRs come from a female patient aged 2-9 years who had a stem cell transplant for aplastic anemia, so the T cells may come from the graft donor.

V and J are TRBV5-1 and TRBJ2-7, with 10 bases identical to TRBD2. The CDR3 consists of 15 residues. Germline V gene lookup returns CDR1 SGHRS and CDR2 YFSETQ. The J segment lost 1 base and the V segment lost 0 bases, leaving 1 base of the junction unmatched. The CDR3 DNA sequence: TGCGCCAGCAGCTTGGCACTAGCGGGGTCCTACGAGCAGTACTTC. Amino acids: CASSLALAGSYEQYF.

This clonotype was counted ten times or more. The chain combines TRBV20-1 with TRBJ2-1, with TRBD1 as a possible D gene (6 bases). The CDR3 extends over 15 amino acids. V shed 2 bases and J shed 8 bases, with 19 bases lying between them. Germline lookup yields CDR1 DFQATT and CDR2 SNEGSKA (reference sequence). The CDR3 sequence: CSARRPKHQGYEQFF. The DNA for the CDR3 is TGCAGTGCTAGAAGACCAAAGCACCAGGGGTATGAGCAGTTCTTC.

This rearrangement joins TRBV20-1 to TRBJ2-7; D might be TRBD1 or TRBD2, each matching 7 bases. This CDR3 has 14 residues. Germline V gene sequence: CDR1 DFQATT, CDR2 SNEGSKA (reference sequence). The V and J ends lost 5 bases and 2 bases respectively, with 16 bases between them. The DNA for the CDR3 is TGCAGTGCTCCCGGCAGCGGGACAGCCTACGAGCAGTACTTC. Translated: CSAPGSGTAYEQYF.

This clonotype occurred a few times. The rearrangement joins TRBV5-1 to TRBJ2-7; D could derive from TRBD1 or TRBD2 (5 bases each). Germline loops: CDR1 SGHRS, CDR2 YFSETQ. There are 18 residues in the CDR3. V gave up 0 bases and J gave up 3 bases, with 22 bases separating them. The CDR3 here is CASSLDGLLGRDGYEQYF. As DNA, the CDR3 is TGCGCCAGCAGCTTGGATGGGCTGTTAGGCAGGGACGGCTACGAGCAGTACTTC.

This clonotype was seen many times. As DNA, the CDR3 is TGCGCCAGCAGCTGGCTAGGAGGACTACCTAACTATGGCTACACCTTC. Protein: CASSWLGGLPNYGYTF. V is TRBV5-1 and J is TRBJ1-2; the D is unclear. Trimming removed 3 bases from V and 0 bases from J, with 15 bases in between. This CDR3 spans 16 amino acids. Germline CDR1 is SGHRS and CDR2 is YFSETQ.

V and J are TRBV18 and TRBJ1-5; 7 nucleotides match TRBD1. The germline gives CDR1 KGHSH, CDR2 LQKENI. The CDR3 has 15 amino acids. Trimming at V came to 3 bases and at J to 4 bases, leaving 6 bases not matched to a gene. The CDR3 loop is CASSPTGISNQPQHF. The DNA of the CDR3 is TGTGCCAGCTCACCGACAGGGATATCAAATCAGCCCCAGCATTTT.

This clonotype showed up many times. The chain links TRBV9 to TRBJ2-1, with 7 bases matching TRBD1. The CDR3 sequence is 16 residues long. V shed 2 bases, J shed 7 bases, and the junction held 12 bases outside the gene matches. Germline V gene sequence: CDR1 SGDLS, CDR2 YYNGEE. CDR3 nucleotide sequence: TGTGCCAGCAGCGTCTATGATAACAGGGGTGGGAATGAGCAGTTCTTC. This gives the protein CASSVYDNRGGNEQFF.

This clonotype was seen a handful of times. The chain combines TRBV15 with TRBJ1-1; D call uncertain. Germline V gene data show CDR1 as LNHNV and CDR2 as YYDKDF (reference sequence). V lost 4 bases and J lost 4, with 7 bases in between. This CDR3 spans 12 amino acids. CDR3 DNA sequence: TGTGCCACCAGCATAGTGGGCACTGAAGCTTTCTTT. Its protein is CATSIVGTEAFF.

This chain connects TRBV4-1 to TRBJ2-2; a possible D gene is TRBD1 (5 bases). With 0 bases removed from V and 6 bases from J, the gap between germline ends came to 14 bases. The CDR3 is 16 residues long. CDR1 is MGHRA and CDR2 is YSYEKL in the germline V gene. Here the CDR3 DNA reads TGCGCCAGCAGCCAAGACAGGGCCTCGACGGCCGGGGAGCTGTTTTTT. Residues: CASSQDRASTAGELFF.

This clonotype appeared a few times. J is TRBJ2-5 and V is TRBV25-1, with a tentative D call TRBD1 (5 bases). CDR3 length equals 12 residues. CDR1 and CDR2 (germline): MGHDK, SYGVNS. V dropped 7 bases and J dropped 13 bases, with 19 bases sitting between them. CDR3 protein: CASTSDSGQGYF. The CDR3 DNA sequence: TGTGCCAGCACCTCCGACTCGGGTCAGGGGTACTTC.

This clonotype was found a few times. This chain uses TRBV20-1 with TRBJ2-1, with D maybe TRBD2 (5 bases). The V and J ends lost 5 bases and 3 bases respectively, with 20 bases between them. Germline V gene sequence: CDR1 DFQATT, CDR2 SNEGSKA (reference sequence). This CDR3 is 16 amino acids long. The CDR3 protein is CSASAGPGRVYNEQFF. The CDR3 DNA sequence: TGCAGTGCTTCGGCGGGCCCAGGACGAGTCTACAATGAGCAGTTCTTC.

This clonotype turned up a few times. CDR3 loop: CASSQDRNTEQFF. Written as DNA, the CDR3 is TGCGCCAGCAGCCAAGATCGAAACACAGAGCAGTTCTTC. The chain combines TRBV4-3 with TRBJ2-1; D gene unclear. Looked up from germline, CDR1 is LGHNA and CDR2 is YSLEER. CDR3 size: 13 residues. V shed 0 bases and J shed 10 bases, with 10 bases lying between them.